The 2 T cell receptor beta chains below were found in one sample sequenced in a study of regulatory T cells in long-lasting Graves disease. Time point here: persistent/refractory GD, antithyroid drugs over 5 years with positive TRAb. From RNA extracted from PBMCs, the TCR library was made. CDR3-region Arm-PCR and iRepertoire HTBI primers produced the TCR beta libraries. TCRdb reprocessed the multiplex PCR reads via MiXCR and lists one record per CDR3 protein. The profile shows roughly 500,000 distinct CDR3 sequences, roughly 22% of them singletons. The sequencing here drew on peripheral blood mononuclear cells (PBMCs), taken when the disease was refractory, from a patient treated with antithyroid drugs. These TCRs come from a female donor with Graves disease.

The V gene is TRBV19, the J gene TRBJ1-1, with D perhaps TRBD1 (5 bases). Between the trimmed V and J ends, which lost 5 bases and 2 bases, there was a span of 9 bases. Per germline, CDR1 LNHDA and CDR2 SQIVND (reference sequence). This CDR3 comprises 13 residues. This CDR3 reads CASSWQGNTEAFF. The CDR3 nucleotides read TGTGCCAGTAGTTGGCAGGGCAACACTGAAGCTTTCTTT.

In the case of this clonotype: A single base separates this from a much larger clone, so it may be a read error. This chain uses TRBV6-1 with TRBJ2-2; 8 bases align to TRBD2. This CDR3 has 20 residues. Per germline, CDR1 MNHNS and CDR2 SASEGT. V trimming: 7 bases; J trimming: 4 bases; junction bases outside the gene matches: 23. In DNA, the CDR3 is TGTGCCAGCACCACTGTGCGAACTAGCGGCCAGAAGGGGGGCACCGGGGAGCTGTTTTTT. Translated, it gives CASTTVRTSGQKGGTGELFF.